The rows below give T cell receptor beta chains drawn from one sample of a study of monozygotic twins with cystic fibrosis. The repertoire was sequenced with immunoSEQ multiplex PCR; TCRdb's copy has only in-frame clones and lacks some. The table shows about 22,000 clones, with about 97% occurring only once. The material sequenced was blood. These receptors originate from a girl aged 10-17 years with cystic fibrosis. Both conserved end residues are part of each CDR3. The D gene is left open where the match is weak. Expanded clones get a size class; other rows say once, few or many, or leave the size out.

clone_size: .; v_call: TRBV29-1; j_call: TRBJ1-2; d_call: .; cdr3_nt: TGCAGCGTTGAAGAACAGGGTAACTATGGCTACACCTTC; cdr3_aa: CSVEEQGNYGYTF
clone_size: .; v_call: TRBV9; j_call: TRBJ2-5; d_call: TRBD1; cdr3_nt: TGTGCCAGCAGCGTAGAGGGGGCCGGGGAGACCCAGTACTTC; cdr3_aa: CASSVEGAGETQYF
clone_size: .; v_call: TRBV5-1; j_call: TRBJ2-1; d_call: .; cdr3_nt: TGCGCCAGCAGCTTGAAGACGGGGGCGTTAGCGTACAATGAGCAGTTCTTC; cdr3_aa: CASSLKTGALAYNEQFF
clone_size: .; v_call: TRBV27; j_call: TRBJ1-5; d_call: .; cdr3_nt: TGTGCCAGCAGTCAACGCGGGTTACAGGGAGGGGATCAGCCCCAGCATTTT; cdr3_aa: CASSQRGLQGGDQPQHF
clone_size: .; v_call: TRBV7-2; j_call: TRBJ2-5; d_call: TRBD1; cdr3_nt: TGTGCCAGCAACAGACAGGGATTCGAGACCCAGTACTTC; cdr3_aa: CASNRQGFETQYF
clone_size: .; v_call: TRBV6-5; j_call: TRBJ1-1; d_call: .; cdr3_nt: TGTGCCAGCAGTATAAACAAAGGGAAGGAAGCTTTCTTT; cdr3_aa: CASSINKGKEAFF
clone_size: .; v_call: TRBV11-2; j_call: TRBJ2-5; d_call: TRBD2; cdr3_nt: TGTGCCAGCAGGACTCTAGCGGGAGTTGGGACCCAGTACTTC; cdr3_aa: CASRTLAGVGTQYF
clone_size: once; v_call: TRBV2; j_call: TRBJ1-4; d_call: .; cdr3_nt: TGTGCCAGCAGGAGGGACGTGGGGGGAGAAAAACTGTTTTTT; cdr3_aa: CASRRDVGGEKLFF
clone_size: .; v_call: TRBV18; j_call: TRBJ1-3; d_call: .; cdr3_nt: TGTGCCAGCTCACCACCAGCTTTTGGAAACACCATATATTTT; cdr3_aa: CASSPPAFGNTIYF
clone_size: .; v_call: TRBV7-2; j_call: TRBJ2-5; d_call: .; cdr3_nt: TGTGCCAGCAGCTTACGGGGTGCAGAGACCCAGTACTTC; cdr3_aa: CASSLRGAETQYF
clone_size: .; v_call: TRBV5-1; j_call: TRBJ1-4; d_call: .; cdr3_nt: TGCGCCAGCAGCTCGGACGGGAGATTGGGGAATGAAAAACTGTTTTTT; cdr3_aa: CASSSDGRLGNEKLFF
clone_size: .; v_call: TRBV28; j_call: TRBJ2-7; d_call: TRBD2; cdr3_nt: TGTGCCAGCAGCCCGCCGGGACTAGCGGGAGGAATAGGCTACGAGCAGTACTTC; cdr3_aa: CASSPPGLAGGIGYEQYF
clone_size: .; v_call: TRBV29-1; j_call: TRBJ2-1; d_call: TRBD2; cdr3_nt: TGCAGCGTTGGTCGGGAGGGGGATTACAATGAGCAGTTCTTC; cdr3_aa: CSVGREGDYNEQFF
clone_size: .; v_call: TRBV10-3; j_call: TRBJ1-1; d_call: .; cdr3_nt: TGTGCCATCAGCAAGGGTACCACTGAAGCTTTCTTT; cdr3_aa: CAISKGTTEAFF
clone_size: .; v_call: TRBV18; j_call: TRBJ2-3; d_call: .; cdr3_nt: TGTGCCAGCTCACCACGATCCGGGACTGCCACAGATACGCAGTATTTT; cdr3_aa: CASSPRSGTATDTQYF
clone_size: .; v_call: TRBV4-3; j_call: TRBJ2-7; d_call: TRBD2; cdr3_nt: TGCGCCAGCAGCCACGAGCTGGGACTAGCGGGAGCGAGGACCTACGAGCAGTACTTC; cdr3_aa: CASSHELGLAGARTYEQYF
clone_size: .; v_call: TRBV7-9; j_call: TRBJ1-5; d_call: .; cdr3_nt: TGTGCCAGCAGTGTAGGGGGTCAGCCCCAGCATTTT; cdr3_aa: CASSVGGQPQHF
clone_size: .; v_call: TRBV5-1; j_call: TRBJ1-3; d_call: .; cdr3_nt: TGCGCCAGCAGCGAAGGGATAATGGAGCAGCAGGGGACCTCTGGAAACACCATATATTTT; cdr3_aa: CASSEGIMEQQGTSGNTIYF
clone_size: .; v_call: TRBV2; j_call: TRBJ1-2; d_call: .; cdr3_nt: TGTGCCAGCAGGGGGCCTGCAGGCTATGGCTACACCTTC; cdr3_aa: CASRGPAGYGYTF
clone_size: .; v_call: TRBV4-3; j_call: TRBJ2-3; d_call: .; cdr3_nt: TGCGCCAGCAGCCAAGATATGGGCGATACGCAGTATTTT; cdr3_aa: CASSQDMGDTQYF
clone_size: .; v_call: TRBV29-1; j_call: TRBJ1-2; d_call: TRBD1; cdr3_nt: TGCAGCGTTGATGGACAGGGGGATGGCTACACCTTC; cdr3_aa: CSVDGQGDGYTF
clone_size: .; v_call: TRBV4-3; j_call: TRBJ2-3; d_call: .; cdr3_nt: TGCGCCAGCAGCCAAGAGTTGGCGGGTTTTAACCCAGGGTATTTT; cdr3_aa: CASSQELAGFNPGYF
clone_size: .; v_call: TRBV9; j_call: TRBJ1-1; d_call: .; cdr3_nt: TGTGCCAGCAGCGTAGGTCCGGGGACGAACACTGAAGCTTTCTTT; cdr3_aa: CASSVGPGTNTEAFF
clone_size: .; v_call: TRBV12-5; j_call: TRBJ2-1; d_call: .; cdr3_nt: TGTGCTAGTGCCGCGGAGGGGGCCTACAATGAGCAGTTCTTC; cdr3_aa: CASAAEGAYNEQFF
clone_size: .; v_call: TRBV6-4; j_call: TRBJ2-1; d_call: TRBD2; cdr3_nt: TGTGCCAGCAGTGCCACCGGGACTAGCGGAAATGAGCAGTTCTTC; cdr3_aa: CASSATGTSGNEQFF
clone_size: .; v_call: TRBV5-6; j_call: TRBJ1-4; d_call: .; cdr3_nt: TGTGCCAGCAGCTTGGTCGGGGCAGGGTCGAATGAAAAACTGTTTTTT; cdr3_aa: CASSLVGAGSNEKLFF
clone_size: few; v_call: TRBV6-1; j_call: TRBJ1-5; d_call: .; cdr3_nt: TGTGCCAGCAGGGAACCCTTTAGGGGGTTCGGGGATCAGCCCCAGCATTTT; cdr3_aa: CASREPFRGFGDQPQHF
clone_size: .; v_call: TRBV4-3; j_call: TRBJ2-3; d_call: TRBD1; cdr3_nt: TGCGCCAGCAGCCAAGATTGGGGACGGCTTCAGGGGGTAGCAGATACGCAGTATTTT; cdr3_aa: CASSQDWGRLQGVADTQYF
clone_size: .; v_call: TRBV13; j_call: TRBJ2-4; d_call: .; cdr3_nt: TGTGCCAGCAGCCCTCTTCGGGAGTTCGAAAACATTCAGTACTTC; cdr3_aa: CASSPLREFENIQYF
clone_size: .; v_call: TRBV27; j_call: TRBJ2-2; d_call: .; cdr3_nt: TGTGCCAGCAGTGTTTGGGGGTTGAACACCGGGGAGCTGTTTTTT; cdr3_aa: CASSVWGLNTGELFF
clone_size: .; v_call: TRBV6-1; j_call: TRBJ1-5; d_call: .; cdr3_nt: TGTGCCAGCAGGGCAAGAAGCAATCAGCCCCAGCATTTT; cdr3_aa: CASRARSNQPQHF
clone_size: .; v_call: TRBV27; j_call: TRBJ1-5; d_call: .; cdr3_nt: TGTGCCAGCAGGGGAGGGGGAAAAGGTAGCAATCAGCCCCAGCATTTT; cdr3_aa: CASRGGGKGSNQPQHF
clone_size: .; v_call: TRBV30; j_call: TRBJ2-6; d_call: .; cdr3_nt: TGTGCCTGGTGGATCCGGGACTCCCAGGGGGCTGGGGCCAACGTCCTGACTTTC; cdr3_aa: CAWWIRDSQGAGANVLTF
clone_size: .; v_call: TRBV5-6; j_call: TRBJ1-4; d_call: .; cdr3_nt: TGTGCCAGCAGCTTGGCCCAGAGAGGGGGAGGTTCAACTAATGAAAAACTGTTTTTT; cdr3_aa: CASSLAQRGGGSTNEKLFF
clone_size: .; v_call: TRBV2; j_call: TRBJ2-7; d_call: .; cdr3_nt: TGTGCCAGCAGAGGGACGCCCGAGGCGCTTTACGAGCAGTACTTC; cdr3_aa: CASRGTPEALYEQYF
clone_size: .; v_call: TRBV7-6; j_call: TRBJ2-1; d_call: .; cdr3_nt: TGTGCCAGCAGCTTAGTGGGCGGGAACAATGAGCAGTTCTTC; cdr3_aa: CASSLVGGNNEQFF
clone_size: .; v_call: TRBV18; j_call: TRBJ1-2; d_call: .; cdr3_nt: TGTGCCAGCTCACCAACCGGCGGAAACTATGGCTACACCTTC; cdr3_aa: CASSPTGGNYGYTF
clone_size: .; v_call: TRBV28; j_call: TRBJ2-2; d_call: TRBD2; cdr3_nt: TGTGCCAGCAGTTTTTATGCGGGAGCCGGCGGGGAGCTGTTTTTT; cdr3_aa: CASSFYAGAGGELFF
clone_size: .; v_call: TRBV10-1; j_call: TRBJ1-5; d_call: .; cdr3_nt: TGCGCCAGCAGTGAGGGCGTTAGCAATCAGCCCCAGCATTTT; cdr3_aa: CASSEGVSNQPQHF
clone_size: .; v_call: TRBV4-2; j_call: TRBJ2-3; d_call: TRBD1; cdr3_nt: TGTGCCAGCAGCCAAGTAACGGTCCAGGGGGACGCAGATACGCAGTATTTT; cdr3_aa: CASSQVTVQGDADTQYF
clone_size: .; v_call: TRBV28; j_call: TRBJ2-7; d_call: TRBD2; cdr3_nt: TGTGCCAGCAGTTTATTGCGGGGGACTAGCGGGTCCTACGAGCAGTACTTC; cdr3_aa: CASSLLRGTSGSYEQYF
clone_size: once; v_call: TRBV21-1; j_call: TRBJ1-5; d_call: .; cdr3_nt: TGTGCCAGCAGCAAAGAGAGGACAGGCCTCAATCAGCCCCAGCATTTT; cdr3_aa: CASSKERTGLNQPQHF
clone_size: .; v_call: TRBV11-2; j_call: TRBJ1-1; d_call: .; cdr3_nt: TGTGCCAGCAGCTTCCTGGGACTCTCCCGTGACACTGAAGCTTTCTTT; cdr3_aa: CASSFLGLSRDTEAFF
clone_size: .; v_call: TRBV7-2; j_call: TRBJ2-3; d_call: .; cdr3_nt: TGTGCCAGCAGCTTAGGGGCTACAAGCACAGATACGCAGTATTTT; cdr3_aa: CASSLGATSTDTQYF
clone_size: .; v_call: TRBV6-1; j_call: TRBJ1-1; d_call: .; cdr3_nt: TGTGCCAGCAGTGAGCGGTGGGGAGGGGTCGCTGAAGCTTTCTTT; cdr3_aa: CASSERWGGVAEAFF
clone_size: .; v_call: TRBV10-3; j_call: TRBJ1-1; d_call: TRBD1; cdr3_nt: TGTGCCATCCGATTGAGGGGGCAAGAGAACACTGAAGCTTTCTTT; cdr3_aa: CAIRLRGQENTEAFF
clone_size: .; v_call: TRBV5-6; j_call: TRBJ1-6; d_call: .; cdr3_nt: TGTGCCAGCAGCTTGGATTCAGGGGCTATAAATTCACCCCTCCACTTT; cdr3_aa: CASSLDSGAINSPLHF
clone_size: once; v_call: TRBV4-1; j_call: TRBJ1-5; d_call: .; cdr3_nt: TGCGCCAGCAGCCAAGAGTGGAGACCTAATCAGCCCCAGCATTTT; cdr3_aa: CASSQEWRPNQPQHF